This is a list of T cell receptor beta chains from one sample in a study of post-analysis software for immune sequencing data. TCRdb called the PCR reads again in MiXCR, with one record for every CDR3 protein. The repertoire holds around 700,000 distinct CDR3 sequences, with 55% to 60% as singletons. Sequenced material: blood. These receptor sequences come from a girl aged 2-15 years with multiple sclerosis. Both conserved end residues are part of each CDR3. D genes are given only for firm matches. Clone size is given for some rows only: seen once, a few or many times, or a class if the clone is expanded.

few	.	TRBV12-3/TRBV12-4	TRBJ1-2	TGTGCCAGCAGTTTAACCCCGGGTGGCTACACCTTC	CASSLTPGGYTF
.	TRBD1	TRBV7-9	TRBJ1-1	TGTGCCAGCAGTTTACAGGGGAGTAGCACTGAAGCTTTCTTT	CASSLQGSSTEAFF
.	.	TRBV3-1	TRBJ1-1	TGTGCCAGCAGCCAATCAACAGAGAGGAACACTGAAGCTTTCTTT	CASSQSTERNTEAFF
few	.	TRBV29-1	TRBJ2-3	TGCAGCACTGTAGAGAGAGTCACAGATACGCAGTATTTT	CSTVERVTDTQYF
.	.	TRBV10-3	TRBJ2-2	TGTGCCATCAGTGCCTCACTACAGGACACCGGGGAGCTGTTTTTT	CAISASLQDTGELFF
.	.	TRBV29-1	TRBJ2-1	TGCGGCGTTGATTTCCTCGACAGCGACAATGAGCAGTTCTTC	CGVDFLDSDNEQFF
few	TRBD1	TRBV30	TRBJ2-7	TGTGCCTGGAGCCAACAGGGGTTCGAGCAGTACTTC	CAWSQQGFEQYF
.	.	TRBV7-9	TRBJ2-7	TGTGCCAGCAGCGGACTTGAGCGGGCTCTCTCCTACGAGCAGTACTTC	CASSGLERALSYEQYF
.	.	TRBV28	TRBJ2-7	TGTGCCAGCAGTTCCCTCAGAGAATTCTACGAGCAGTACTTC	CASSSLREFYEQYF
few	.	TRBV11-2	TRBJ2-7	TGTGCCAGCAGCCCCACCCAGGCCCACGAGCAGTACTTC	CASSPTQAHEQYF
.	.	TRBV10-2	TRBJ2-7	TGCGCCAGCAGTGGTCCCTTAGATCATGGCAATGAGCAGTACTTC	CASSGPLDHGNEQYF
.	.	TRBV5-1	TRBJ2-7	TGCGCCAGCAGCTTGAACGGTCTAGCGCCGTACGAGCAGTACTTC	CASSLNGLAPYEQYF
few	.	TRBV20-1	TRBJ2-1	TGCAGTGCTAGCCCGCTTGGCGGACCTAATGAGCAGTTCTTC	CSASPLGGPNEQFF
.	.	TRBV10-3	TRBJ2-4	TGTGCCATCAGTCCGGACAGAAACATTCAGTACTTC	CAISPDRNIQYF
once	.	TRBV6-2/TRBV6-3	TRBJ2-7	TGTGCCAGCAGTTCTGCCGCCGAGGGTTACTACGAGCAGTACTTC	CASSSAAEGYYEQYF
few	.	TRBV5-1	TRBJ2-3	TGCGCCAGCAGCTTGGCCCTAGCAGCAGATACGCAGTATTTT	CASSLALAADTQYF
.	TRBD1	TRBV15	TRBJ2-7	TGTGCCACCAGCAGAGACCCGAGGACAGGGCCAGGGCACGAGCAGTACTTC	CATSRDPRTGPGHEQYF
.	TRBD1	TRBV10-2	TRBJ2-7	TGCGCCAGCAGTGAGGCAGGGGGTCGGGAGCAGTACTTC	CASSEAGGREQYF
few	.	TRBV4-3	TRBJ1-5	TGCGCCAGCAGCCAAGATGGCGATAGCAATCAGCCCCAGCATTTT	CASSQDGDSNQPQHF
.	.	TRBV12-3/TRBV12-4	TRBJ1-4	TGTGCCAGCAGTTTAGGATCCCCCGGGGAAGAAAAACTGTTTTTT	CASSLGSPGEEKLFF
once	TRBD1	TRBV29-1	TRBJ2-5	TGCAGCTCTACAGGGGTGATCCAAGAGACCCAGTACTTC	CSSTGVIQETQYF
.	.	TRBV20-1	TRBJ1-2	TGCAGTGCCAAAAGTCTAATCGGGGGTGATAATGGCTACACCTTC	CSAKSLIGGDNGYTF
few	.	TRBV5-1	TRBJ1-2	TGCGCCAGCAGCTTGGGCACACAGGACTATGGCTACACCTTC	CASSLGTQDYGYTF
.	TRBD1	TRBV12-3/TRBV12-4	TRBJ1-6	TGTGCCAGCAGTCGGACAGGGTTGGATTCACCCCTCCACTTT	CASSRTGLDSPLHF
.	.	TRBV18	TRBJ2-5	TGTGCCAGCTCACCAGAGGAGTTGGAGACCCAGTACTTC	CASSPEELETQYF
.	TRBD2	TRBV2	TRBJ2-7	TGTGCCAGCACTTTCCGCGGGGCGCGAGGCACTAGCGGTCACTACGAGCAGTACTTC	CASTFRGARGTSGHYEQYF
few	.	TRBV5-1	TRBJ2-3	TGCGCCAGCAGCTTGGCCGAAGCGAGATCCACAGATACGCAGTATTTT	CASSLAEARSTDTQYF
few	.	TRBV5-1	TRBJ2-5	TGCGCCAGCAGTTCGGGTTCACGGGAGACCCAGTACTTC	CASSSGSRETQYF
.	TRBD1	TRBV20-1	TRBJ1-4	TGCAGTGCTAGAGACCCCCGGGACAGGGGGTATGAAGAAAAACTGTTTTTT	CSARDPRDRGYEEKLFF
.	.	TRBV6-6	TRBJ2-5	TGTGCCAGCGGAAGACACCTATCCCAAGAGACCCAGTACTTC	CASGRHLSQETQYF
.	TRBD2	TRBV20-1	TRBJ2-1	TGCAGTGCTAGAGATCTCCTAGCGGGGATAAGTTACAATGAGCAGTTCTTC	CSARDLLAGISYNEQFF
.	.	TRBV30	TRBJ2-3	TGTGCCTGGACCGGCTTGTTATCTTCAGATACGCAGTATTTT	CAWTGLLSSDTQYF
.	.	TRBV6-2/TRBV6-3	TRBJ1-2	TGTGCCAGCAAGGTGACAGCAAGCAACTATGGCTACACCTTC	CASKVTASNYGYTF
.	.	TRBV4-3	TRBJ2-1	TGCGCCAGCAGCCAAGCGGCATCGCAAGGGGCGGGTTACAATGAGCAGTTCTTC	CASSQAASQGAGYNEQFF
few	TRBD1	TRBV7-9	TRBJ2-7	TGTGCCAGCAGCCCGCGGACAGGCTTCTCCTACGAGCAGTACTTC	CASSPRTGFSYEQYF
.	TRBD2	TRBV7-9	TRBJ2-3	TGTGCCAGCGTCAGGGCTAGCGGGCTCACAGATACGCAGTATTTT	CASVRASGLTDTQYF
.	.	TRBV2	TRBJ2-3	TGTGCCAGCAGTGAGGGACGGAGCACAGATACGCAGTATTTT	CASSEGRSTDTQYF
.	.	TRBV6-4	TRBJ1-1	TGTGCCAGCAGTTTAACGTTCCGGGACACTGAAGCTTTCTTT	CASSLTFRDTEAFF
few	TRBD1	TRBV10-3	TRBJ2-3	TGTGCCATCAGTGAGGGACAGGGGGCAGAAGATACGCAGTATTTT	CAISEGQGAEDTQYF
.	TRBD2	TRBV29-1	TRBJ2-5	TGCAGCGTTTTTCTCAAACCTACTAGCGGGGATGAAGAGACCCAGTACTTC	CSVFLKPTSGDEETQYF
.	.	TRBV11-1	TRBJ2-7	TGTGCCAGCAGCCTGGGGACATCGGGGCACTACGAGCAGTACTTC	CASSLGTSGHYEQYF
few	TRBD1	TRBV5-1	TRBJ2-7	TGCGCCAGCAGCTTGGGCCCACAGGGGGCGGAGTACGAGCAGTACTTC	CASSLGPQGAEYEQYF
.	TRBD2	TRBV3-1	TRBJ2-6	TGTGCCAGCAGCCAGGGAGCGGGGGATGTCAACGTCCTGACTTTC	CASSQGAGDVNVLTF
.	.	TRBV3-1	TRBJ2-5	TGTGCCAGCAGCCGAGGAGACATAGAAGAGACCCAGTACTTC	CASSRGDIEETQYF
.	TRBD2	TRBV3-1	TRBJ2-6	TGTGCCAGCAGCCCAGACGGGGGGTCTGGGGCCAACGTCCTGACTTTC	CASSPDGGSGANVLTF
few	.	TRBV7-7	TRBJ2-3	TGTGCTAGCAGCTTAGACGTCGGAGATACGCAGTATTTT	CASSLDVGDTQYF
.	.	TRBV2	TRBJ1-1	TGTGCCAGCACCGACCAAGGGTGGCAGTTGAACACTGAAGCTTTCTTT	CASTDQGWQLNTEAFF
.	.	TRBV29-1	TRBJ2-3	TGCAGCGTTAGGCCTACGACAGAACCAGATACGCAGTATTTT	CSVRPTTEPDTQYF